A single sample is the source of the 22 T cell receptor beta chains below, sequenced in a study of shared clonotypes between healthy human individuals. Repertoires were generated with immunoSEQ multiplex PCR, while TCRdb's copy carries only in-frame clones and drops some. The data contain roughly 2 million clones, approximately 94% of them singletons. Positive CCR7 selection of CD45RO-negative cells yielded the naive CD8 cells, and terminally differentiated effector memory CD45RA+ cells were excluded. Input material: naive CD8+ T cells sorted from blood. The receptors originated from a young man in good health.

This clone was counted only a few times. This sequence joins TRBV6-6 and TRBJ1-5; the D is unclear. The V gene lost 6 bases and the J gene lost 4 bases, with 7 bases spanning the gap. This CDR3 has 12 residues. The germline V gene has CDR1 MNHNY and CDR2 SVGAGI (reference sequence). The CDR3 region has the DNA TGTGCCAGCAGCGTCGAAAATCAGCCCCAGCATTTT. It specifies CASSVENQPQHF.

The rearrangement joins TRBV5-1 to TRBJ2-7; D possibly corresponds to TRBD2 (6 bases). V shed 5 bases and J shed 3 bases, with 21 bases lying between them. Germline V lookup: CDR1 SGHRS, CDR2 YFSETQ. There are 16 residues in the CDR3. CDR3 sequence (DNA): TGCGCCAGCAGTCTGGAGGAGGGACCGACCTACTACGAGCAGTACTTC. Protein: CASSLEEGPTYYEQYF.

The CDR3 loop reads CASSTGPEETQYF. The DNA for the CDR3 is TGTGCCAGCAGTACCGGCCCTGAAGAGACCCAGTACTTC. The chain combines TRBV28 with TRBJ2-5; D not certain. CDR1 is MDHEN and CDR2 is SYDVKM in the germline V gene. V dropped 5 bases and J dropped 3 bases, with 10 bases sitting between them. The CDR3 contains 13 residues.

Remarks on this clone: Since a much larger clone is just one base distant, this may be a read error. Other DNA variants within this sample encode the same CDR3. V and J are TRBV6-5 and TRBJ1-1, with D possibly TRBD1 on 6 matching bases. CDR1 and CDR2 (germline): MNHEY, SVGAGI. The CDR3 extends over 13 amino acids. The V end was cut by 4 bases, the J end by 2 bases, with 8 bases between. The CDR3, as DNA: TGTGCCAGCAGTTTAGGGGGAAACACTGAAGCTTTCTTT. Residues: CASSLGGNTEAFF.

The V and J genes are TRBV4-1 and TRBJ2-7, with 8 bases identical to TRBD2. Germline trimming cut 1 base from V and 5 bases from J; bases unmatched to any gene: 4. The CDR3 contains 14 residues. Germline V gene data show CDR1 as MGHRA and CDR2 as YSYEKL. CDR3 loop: CASSQAGGINEQYF. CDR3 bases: TGCGCCAGCAGCCAAGCGGGAGGGATAAACGAGCAGTACTTC.

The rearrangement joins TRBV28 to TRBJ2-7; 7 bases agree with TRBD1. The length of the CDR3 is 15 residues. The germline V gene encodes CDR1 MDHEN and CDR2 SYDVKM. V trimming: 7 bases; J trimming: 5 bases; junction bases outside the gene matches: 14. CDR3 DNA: TGTGCCAGCATTCCTTATTACGACAGGGCCCACGAGCAGTACTTC. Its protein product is CASIPYYDRAHEQYF. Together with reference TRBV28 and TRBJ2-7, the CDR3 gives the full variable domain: DVKVTQSSRYLVKRTGEKVFLECVQDMDHENMFWYRQDPGLGLRLIYFSYDVKMKEKGDIPEGYSVSREKKERFSLILESASTNQTSMYLCASIPYYDRAHEQYFGPGTRLTVT.

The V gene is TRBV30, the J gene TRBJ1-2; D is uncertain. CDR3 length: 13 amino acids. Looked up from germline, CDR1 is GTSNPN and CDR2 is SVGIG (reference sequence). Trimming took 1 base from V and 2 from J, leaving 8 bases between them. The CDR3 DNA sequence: TGTGCCTGGAGTGACTCGGGGAACTATGGCTACACCTTC. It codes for CAWSDSGNYGYTF.

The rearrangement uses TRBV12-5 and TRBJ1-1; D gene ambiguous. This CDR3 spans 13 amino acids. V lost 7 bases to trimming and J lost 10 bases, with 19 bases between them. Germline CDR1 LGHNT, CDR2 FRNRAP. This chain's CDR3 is CASAPGGGVGAFF. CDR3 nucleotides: TGTGCTAGTGCCCCGGGCGGTGGGGTTGGAGCTTTCTTT.

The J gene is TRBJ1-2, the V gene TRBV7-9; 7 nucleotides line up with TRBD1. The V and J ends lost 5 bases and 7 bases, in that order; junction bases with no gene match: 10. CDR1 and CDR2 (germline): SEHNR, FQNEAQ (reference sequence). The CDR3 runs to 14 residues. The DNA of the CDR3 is TGTGCCAGCAGCCCGCCCGGGACAGAAGGTGGCTACACCTTC. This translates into CASSPPGTEGGYTF. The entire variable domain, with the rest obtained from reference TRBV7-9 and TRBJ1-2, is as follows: DTGVSQNPRHKITKRGQNVTFRCDPISEHNRLYWYRQTLGQGPEFLTYFQNEAQLEKSRLLSDRFSAERPKGSFSTLEIQRTEQGDSAMYLCASSPPGTEGGYTFGSGTRLTVV.

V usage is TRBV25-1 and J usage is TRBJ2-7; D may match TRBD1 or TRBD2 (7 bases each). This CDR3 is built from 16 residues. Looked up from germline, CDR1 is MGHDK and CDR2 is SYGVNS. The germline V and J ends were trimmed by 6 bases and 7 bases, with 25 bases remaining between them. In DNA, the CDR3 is TGTGCCAGCAGGGCAGGGGGGGGACGGAGCCTGGGTGAGCAGTACTTC. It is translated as CASRAGGGRSLGEQYF.

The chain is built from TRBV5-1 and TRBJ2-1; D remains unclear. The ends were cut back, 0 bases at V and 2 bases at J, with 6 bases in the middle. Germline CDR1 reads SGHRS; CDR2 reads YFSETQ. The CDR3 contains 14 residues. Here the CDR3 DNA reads TGCGCCAGCAGCTTGGGACAACCCTACAATGAGCAGTTCTTC. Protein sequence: CASSLGQPYNEQFF.

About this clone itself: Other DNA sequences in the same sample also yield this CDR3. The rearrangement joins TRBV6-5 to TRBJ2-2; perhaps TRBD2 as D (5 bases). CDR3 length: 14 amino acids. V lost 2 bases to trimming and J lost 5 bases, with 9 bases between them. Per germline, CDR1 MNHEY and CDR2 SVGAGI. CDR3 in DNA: TGTGCCAGCAGTTACCTACGGGGAACCGGGGAGCTGTTTTTT. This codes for CASSYLRGTGELFF.

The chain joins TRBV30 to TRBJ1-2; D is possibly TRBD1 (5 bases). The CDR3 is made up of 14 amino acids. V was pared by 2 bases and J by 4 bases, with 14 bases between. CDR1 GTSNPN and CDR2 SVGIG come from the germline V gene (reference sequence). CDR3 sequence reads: CAWSHSGETYGYTF. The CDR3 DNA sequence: TGTGCCTGGAGTCATTCGGGGGAGACCTATGGCTACACCTTC.

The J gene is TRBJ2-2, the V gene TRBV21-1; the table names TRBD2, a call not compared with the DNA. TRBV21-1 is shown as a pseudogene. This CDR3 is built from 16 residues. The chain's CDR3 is CASSKAGPANTGELFF. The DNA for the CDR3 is TGTGCCAGCAGCAAAGCCGGTCCGGCGAACACCGGGGAGCTGTTTTTT.

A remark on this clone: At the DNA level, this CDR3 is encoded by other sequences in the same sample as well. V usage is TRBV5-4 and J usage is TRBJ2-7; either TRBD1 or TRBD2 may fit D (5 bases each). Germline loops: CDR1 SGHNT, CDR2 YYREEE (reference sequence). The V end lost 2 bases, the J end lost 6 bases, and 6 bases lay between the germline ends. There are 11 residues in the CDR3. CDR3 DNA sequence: TGTGCCAGCAGCTTCGGGGCCGAGCAGTACTTC. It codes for CASSFGAEQYF.

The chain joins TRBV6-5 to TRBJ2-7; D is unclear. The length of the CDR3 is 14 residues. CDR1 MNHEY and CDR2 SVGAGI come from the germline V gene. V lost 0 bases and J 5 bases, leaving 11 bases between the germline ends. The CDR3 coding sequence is TGTGCCAGCAGTTACTCGACTCTTAAGAACGAGCAGTACTTC. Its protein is CASSYSTLKNEQYF.

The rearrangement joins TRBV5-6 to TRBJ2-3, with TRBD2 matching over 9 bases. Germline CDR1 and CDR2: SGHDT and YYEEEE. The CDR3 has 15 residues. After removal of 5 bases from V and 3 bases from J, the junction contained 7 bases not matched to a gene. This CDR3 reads CASSYRGLATDTQYF. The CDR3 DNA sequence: TGTGCCAGCAGTTATCGAGGACTAGCGACAGATACGCAGTATTTT.

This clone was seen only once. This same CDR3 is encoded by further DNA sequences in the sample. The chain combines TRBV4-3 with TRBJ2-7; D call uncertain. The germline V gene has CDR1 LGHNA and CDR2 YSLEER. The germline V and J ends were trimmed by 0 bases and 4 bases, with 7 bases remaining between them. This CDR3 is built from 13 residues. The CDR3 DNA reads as TGCGCCAGCAGCCAAGACCTCACTTACGAGCAGTACTTC. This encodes CASSQDLTYEQYF.

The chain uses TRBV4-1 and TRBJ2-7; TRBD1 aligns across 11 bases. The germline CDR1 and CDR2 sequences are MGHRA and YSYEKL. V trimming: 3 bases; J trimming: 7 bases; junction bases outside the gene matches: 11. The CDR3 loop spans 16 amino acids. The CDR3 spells CASSHEPRDRGTEQYF. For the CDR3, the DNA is TGCGCCAGCAGCCACGAACCACGGGACAGGGGGACAGAGCAGTACTTC.

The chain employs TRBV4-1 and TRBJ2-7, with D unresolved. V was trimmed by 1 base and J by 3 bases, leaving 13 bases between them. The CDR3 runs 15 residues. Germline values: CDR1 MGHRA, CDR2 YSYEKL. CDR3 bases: TGCGCCAGCAGCCAAGCCGGGTTGGGGTACTACGAGCAGTACTTC. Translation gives CASSQAGLGYYEQYF.

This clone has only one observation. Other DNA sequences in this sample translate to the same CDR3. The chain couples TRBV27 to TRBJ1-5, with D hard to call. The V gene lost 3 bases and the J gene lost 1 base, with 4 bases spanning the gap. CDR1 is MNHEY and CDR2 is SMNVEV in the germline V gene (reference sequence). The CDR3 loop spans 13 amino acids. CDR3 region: CASSLTSNQPQHF. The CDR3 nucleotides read TGTGCCAGCAGTTTGACAAGCAATCAGCCCCAGCATTTT.

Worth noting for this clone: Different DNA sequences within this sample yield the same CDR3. The CDR3: CASSFRRNTGELFF. The CDR3 nucleotides read TGTGCCAGCAGTTTTAGACGGAACACCGGGGAGCTGTTTTTT. The chain is built from TRBV28 and TRBJ2-2; no clear D. Germline CDR1 reads MDHEN; CDR2 reads SYDVKM. V dropped 3 bases and J dropped 1 base, with 6 bases sitting between them. The CDR3 runs to 14 residues.